This passage covers 32 T cell receptor beta chains from one sample sequenced in a study of PD-1 blockade in classical Hodgkin lymphoma. No patient escaped relapse after autologous stem cell transplantation, and brentuximab vedotin exposure varied. Only in-frame clones appear in the TCRdb table, and some are missing; sequencing was by immunoSEQ multiplex PCR. Altogether 35,000 to 40,000 clones are present, about 91% being singletons, with the ten largest covering about 7.4%. The sample in question was peripheral blood mononuclear cells (PBMCs), obtained before the second cycle of nivolumab. These receptors all come from a human donor with classical Hodgkin lymphoma.

This rearrangement joins TRBV27 to TRBJ2-5; D is uncertain. Trimming stripped 2 bases from V and 3 bases from J, with 7 bases between. This CDR3 contains 13 residues. The germline gives CDR1 MNHEY, CDR2 SMNVEV (reference sequence). CDR3 residues: CASSLNRKETQYF. In DNA, the CDR3 is TGTGCCAGCAGTTTAAACAGAAAAGAGACCCAGTACTTC.

V gene TRBV10-1 combines with J gene TRBJ2-3; D remains ambiguous. V lost 3 bases and J lost 6, with 7 bases in between. CDR1 is WNHNN, CDR2 SYGVQD, per germline (reference sequence). The length of the CDR3 is 12 residues. In nucleotides, the CDR3 is TGCGCCAGCAGTGAAGGGAAGGATACGCAGTATTTT. Translation gives CASSEGKDTQYF.

This chain connects TRBV7-2 to TRBJ1-2, with D possibly being TRBD1 (6 bases). The CDR3 consists of 15 residues. From germline, CDR1 is SGHTA and CDR2 FQGNSA. V dropped 1 base and J dropped 5 bases, with 14 bases sitting between them. CDR3 in amino acids: CASSLVPGAGYGYTF. CDR3 sequence (DNA): TGTGCCAGCAGCTTAGTTCCGGGGGCTGGGTATGGCTACACCTTC.

The J gene is TRBJ2-2, the V gene TRBV4-1, with D unclear. Trimming shortened V by 0 bases and J by 0 bases, and 8 bases separated the two germline ends. CDR1 is MGHRA and CDR2 is YSYEKL in the germline V gene. The CDR3 runs 16 residues. The DNA for the CDR3 is TGCGCCAGCAGCCAAGACGGAGTCGCGAACACCGGGGAGCTGTTTTTT. Translation gives CASSQDGVANTGELFF.

The chain carries TRBV10-3 and TRBJ1-1; D unclear. Deletions cut 6 bases from V and 0 bases from J, with 8 bases between. In germline, CDR1 is ENHRY, CDR2 SYGVKD. CDR3 length: 13 residues. As DNA, the CDR3 is TGTGCCATCAGCTGGGATCTGAACACTGAAGCTTTCTTT. This translates into CAISWDLNTEAFF.

This clone turned up a few times. The rearrangement joins TRBV9 to TRBJ1-4; D might be TRBD1 (5 bases). Trimming removed 4 bases at V and 10 bases at J, with 11 bases between. Germline values: CDR1 SGDLS, CDR2 YYNGEE. This CDR3 comprises 12 residues. CDR3 in DNA: TGTGCCAGCAGCCTAGGGGATGGAAAACTGTTTTTT. It codes for CASSLGDGKLFF.

A few counts support this clone. The J gene is TRBJ2-2, the V gene TRBV18; 7 bases are shared with TRBD2. CDR3 length equals 16 residues. Germline CDR1 and CDR2: KGHSH and LQKENI. With 3 bases clipped from V and 9 bases from J, the junction kept 13 bases outside the gene matches. The CDR3 region has the DNA TGTGCCAGCTCACCTCCCAACTGGGACTATTTACGGGAGCTGTTTTTT. It encodes CASSPPNWDYLRELFF.

The sample holds one count of this clone. The rearrangement joins TRBV10-3 to TRBJ2-7, with a weak D call TRBD1 (6 bases). Deletions cut 8 bases from V and 4 bases from J, with 15 bases between. The CDR3 totals 13 residues. Germline values: CDR1 ENHRY, CDR2 SYGVKD. CDR3 bases: TGTGCCATCCGAGCAGGGGACGGATACGAGCAGTACTTC. As protein: CAIRAGDGYEQYF.

The V and J genes are TRBV10-1 and TRBJ2-7, with D unresolved. V lost 0 bases and J 3 bases, leaving 6 bases between the germline ends. This CDR3 region has 13 residues. CDR1 is WNHNN, CDR2 SYGVQD, per germline (reference sequence). The CDR3 DNA reads as TGCGCCAGCAGTGAGTCGAGCCGCTACGAGCAGTACTTC. Its translation: CASSESSRYEQYF.

The chain employs TRBV29-1 and TRBJ2-7; a weak D match, TRBD2 (5 bases). Trimming left V 2 bases short and J 2 bases short, with 16 bases between. The V gene's germline CDR1 is SQVTM and CDR2 ANQGSEA. The CDR3 length is 15 residues. The CDR3: CSVETEERSPYEQYF. The CDR3 DNA reads TGCAGCGTTGAAACGGAGGAGCGGAGCCCCTACGAGCAGTACTTC.

This sequence joins TRBV21-1 and TRBJ2-7. TRBV21-1 is described as a pseudogene. This CDR3 is built from 16 residues. This chain's CDR3 is CASSKDGNFLDDEQYF. The DNA of the CDR3 is TGTGCCAGCAGCAAAGATGGGAACTTCTTGGACGACGAGCAGTACTTC.

The chain carries TRBV4-1 and TRBJ1-1, with a possible D match to TRBD1 (5 bases). The CDR3 covers 13 residues. In germline, CDR1 is MGHRA, CDR2 YSYEKL. V lost 1 base and J lost 7, with 10 bases in between. The CDR3 coding sequence is TGCGCCAGCAGCCAAGGAGGACAATATGAAGCTTTCTTT. Translated, it gives CASSQGGQYEAFF.

The CDR3 loop reads CASSDGLSNRTGGRYGYTF. The DNA of the CDR3 is TGTGCCAGCAGTGACGGGCTTTCAAATCGAACAGGGGGACGCTATGGCTACACCTTC. The rearrangement joins TRBV6-4 to TRBJ1-2; 8 positions match TRBD1. The ends lost 2 bases at V and 4 bases at J; junction bases unmatched: 18. The CDR3 consists of 19 residues. CDR1 and CDR2 from the germline V gene are MRHNA and SNTAGT.

V is TRBV5-1 and J is TRBJ2-5; D possibly corresponds to TRBD2 (6 bases). Per the germline V gene, CDR1 is SGHRS and CDR2 is YFSETQ. This CDR3 spans 14 amino acids. The V and J ends lost 5 bases and 1 base respectively, with 12 bases between them. The CDR3 coding sequence is TGCGCCAGCAGTCATAGCGGAGCCCAAGAGACCCAGTACTTC. Translating gives CASSHSGAQETQYF. Supplemented by reference TRBV5-1 and TRBJ2-5, the full variable domain reads KAGVTQTPRYLIKTRGQQVTLSCSPISGHRSVSWYQQTPGQGLQFLFEYFSETQRNKGNFPGRFSGRQFSNSRSEMNVSTLELGDSALYLCASSHSGAQETQYFGPGTRLLVL.

The chain has TRBV5-6 and TRBJ1-1, with TRBD1 matching over 8 bases. V lost 4 bases and J lost 3; bases outside the gene matches: 5. CDR3 length: 14 residues. The germline V gene encodes CDR1 SGHDT and CDR2 YYEEEE. The CDR3 bases are TGTGCCAGCAGCCCGGGGGACAGGCACACTGAAGCTTTCTTT. Protein sequence: CASSPGDRHTEAFF.

This chain links TRBV12-5 with TRBJ1-1, with D unresolved. Trimming shortened V by 7 bases and J by 9 bases, and 18 bases separated the two germline ends. The germline gives CDR1 LGHNT, CDR2 FRNRAP. The CDR3 has 13 amino acids. In nucleotides, the CDR3 is TGTGCTAGTGCCCTGATGACACGGGCCAAAGCTTTCTTT. Amino acid sequence: CASALMTRAKAFF.

The rearrangement links TRBV5-4 to TRBJ2-3; 7 bases fit TRBD1. This CDR3 is 16 amino acids long. CDR1 is SGHNT, CDR2 YYREEE, per germline (reference sequence). The V and J ends lost 4 bases and 2 bases, in that order; junction bases with no gene match: 10. The CDR3 protein is CASSRTGTDITDTQYF. CDR3 nucleotides: TGTGCCAGCAGCCGGACGGGGACAGACATCACAGATACGCAGTATTTT.

The J gene is TRBJ1-5, the V gene TRBV6-5; D is possibly TRBD1 (6 bases). V was trimmed by 8 bases and J by 2 bases, leaving 13 bases between them. The CDR3 length is 14 residues. From germline, CDR1 is MNHEY and CDR2 SVGAGI. The CDR3 nucleotides are TGTGCCAGCGCAGGGGCAGTGGGCAATCAGCCCCAGCATTTT. It codes for CASAGAVGNQPQHF.

This chain links TRBV10-3 with TRBJ2-5; no definite D call. The ends were cut back, 8 bases at V and 2 bases at J, with 18 bases in the middle. Germline V gives CDR1 ENHRY, CDR2 SYGVKD. CDR3 length: 15 residues. The CDR3: CAIGPRAGTQETQYF. For the CDR3, the DNA is TGTGCCATCGGCCCCAGAGCCGGCACTCAAGAGACCCAGTACTTC.

The J gene is TRBJ2-7, the V gene TRBV7-8; TRBD1 is a possible D gene (6 bases). CDR3 length: 15 residues. CDR1 and CDR2 (germline): SGHVS, FQNEAQ. V lost 2 bases and J 0 bases, leaving 11 bases between the germline ends. CDR3 in amino acids: CASSLTRQVSYEQYF. CDR3 DNA sequence: TGTGCCAGCAGCTTAACCCGACAGGTCTCCTACGAGCAGTACTTC. The complete variable domain, with remaining parts taken from reference TRBV7-8 and TRBJ2-7, reads GAGVSQSPRYKVAKRGQDVALRCDPISGHVSLFWYQQALGQGPEFLTYFQNEAQLDKSGLPSDRFFAERPEGSVSTLKIQRTQQEDSAVYLCASSLTRQVSYEQYFGPGTRLTVT.

This chain links TRBV7-3 with TRBJ1-2; D not resolved. CDR1 and CDR2 from the germline V gene are SGHTA and FQGTGA. Trimming left V 2 bases short and J 9 bases short, with 7 bases between. The CDR3 is made up of 11 amino acids. The chain's CDR3 is CASSLEGSYTF. Written as DNA, the CDR3 is TGTGCCAGCAGCTTAGAGGGAAGCTACACCTTC.

This chain joins TRBV7-9 and TRBJ2-7; D tentatively fits TRBD1 or TRBD2 (5 bases each). CDR1 is SEHNR, CDR2 FQNEAQ, per germline (reference sequence). V was shortened by 4 bases and J by 9 bases, with 25 bases between the two germline ends. CDR3 length: 16 residues. The CDR3 nucleotides are TGTGCCAGCAGCTGGGGGTTGGCGGAGATAGGGCCTGCGCAGTACTTC. Translation gives CASSWGLAEIGPAQYF.

This chain connects TRBV28 to TRBJ1-5; the D gene is possibly TRBD1 (5 bases). This CDR3 has 16 residues. V was trimmed by 3 bases and J by 2 bases, leaving 14 bases between them. The germline CDR1 and CDR2 sequences are MDHEN and SYDVKM. For the CDR3, the DNA is TGTGCCAGCAGTTTCTGGGCAGGGAATGGCAATCAGCCCCAGCATTTT. This sequence encodes CASSFWAGNGNQPQHF.

The chain carries TRBV6-1 and TRBJ2-1; 11 nucleotides align to TRBD2. The CDR3 covers 15 residues. J gave up 5 bases and V 2 bases, and 2 bases lay outside the gene matches. Per the germline V gene, CDR1 is MNHNS and CDR2 is SASEGT. The chain's CDR3 is CASSETSGSHNEQFF. CDR3 sequence (DNA): TGTGCCAGCAGTGAAACTAGCGGGAGCCACAATGAGCAGTTCTTC.

This rearrangement joins TRBV7-2 to TRBJ2-5, with 7 positions matching TRBD2. The CDR3 loop spans 16 amino acids. The germline V gene encodes CDR1 SGHTA and CDR2 FQGNSA. Trimming cost V 4 bases and J 4 bases; bases outside gene matches: 12. The CDR3, as DNA: TGTGCCAGCAGCTACGGAGGGAGGGCCTCGGGAGAGACCCAGTACTTC. Its translation: CASSYGGRASGETQYF. Combining the CDR3 with reference TRBV7-2 and TRBJ2-5 gives the whole variable domain GAGVSQSPSNKVTEKGKDVELRCDPISGHTALYWYRQSLGQGLEFLIYFQGNSAPDKSGLPSDRFSAERTGGSVSTLTIQRTQQEDSAVYLCASSYGGRASGETQYFGPGTRLLVL.

The chain carries TRBV27 and TRBJ1-1, with D uncertain. The germline V gene encodes CDR1 MNHEY and CDR2 SMNVEV (reference sequence). V lost 2 bases, J lost 1 base, and 11 bases lay in between. CDR3 length: 15 amino acids. The CDR3 protein is CASSLGPARNTEAFF. The CDR3 nucleotides read TGTGCCAGCAGTTTAGGGCCCGCCAGGAACACTGAAGCTTTCTTT.

This clone was counted a single time. The chain employs TRBV5-6 and TRBJ2-4; a weak D match, TRBD1 (5 bases). Germline CDR1 and CDR2: SGHDT and YYEEEE. The V end was cut by 9 bases, the J end by 0 bases, with 13 bases between. The CDR3 is 14 amino acids. The DNA of the CDR3 is TGTGCCACAGGGCAGAGCCTAGCCAAAAACATTCAGTACTTC. Encoded protein: CATGQSLAKNIQYF.

The chain couples TRBV6-5 to TRBJ1-1; possibly TRBD1 for D (5 bases). Trimming took 7 bases from V and 1 from J, leaving 13 bases between them. The CDR3 sequence is 14 residues long. Per germline, CDR1 MNHEY and CDR2 SVGAGI. Here the CDR3 DNA reads TGTGCCAGCATTAGGGGCGGCCCGAACACTGAAGCTTTCTTT. Translating gives CASIRGGPNTEAFF.

The chain carries TRBV10-3 and TRBJ2-5, with 11 nucleotides matching TRBD1. The J call may be incorrect, as the DNA end agrees better with TRBJ2-7. Germline CDR1 reads ENHRY; CDR2 reads SYGVKD. The CDR3 length is 17 residues. The CDR3 loop is CAITNRDRGRLAYEQYF. The CDR3 DNA is TGTGCCATCACGAACCGGGACAGGGGGAGGCTCGCCTACGAGCAGTACTTC.

This rearrangement joins TRBV6-5 to TRBJ2-6; tentative D call: TRBD1 (6 bases). Between the trimmed V and J ends, which lost 9 bases and 3 bases, there was a span of 12 bases. This CDR3 contains 14 residues. CDR1 MNHEY and CDR2 SVGAGI come from the germline V gene. Here the CDR3 reads CASTQGSGANVLTF. CDR3 DNA sequence: TGTGCCAGTACACAGGGAAGTGGGGCCAACGTCCTGACTTTC.

The rearrangement joins TRBV18 to TRBJ2-3; D perhaps matches TRBD2 (6 bases). Germline CDR1 reads KGHSH; CDR2 reads LQKENI. This CDR3 has 14 residues. Trimming shortened V by 6 bases and J by 0 bases, and 10 bases separated the two germline ends. In DNA, the CDR3 is TGTGCCAGCTCCCCGACTAGTAGCACAGATACGCAGTATTTT. Translated: CASSPTSSTDTQYF.

The chain links TRBV7-9 to TRBJ1-1; D is possibly TRBD1 (6 bases). The V gene's germline CDR1 is SEHNR and CDR2 FQNEAQ (reference sequence). The CDR3 sequence is 14 residues long. Trimming left V 1 base short and J 10 bases short, with 16 bases between. The CDR3 bases are TGTGCCAGCAGCTTAGAAGGGGGTAGTTTTCGAGCTTTCTTT. Protein product: CASSLEGGSFRAFF. Looking up the rest from reference TRBV7-9 and TRBJ1-1 gives the full variable domain: DTGVSQNPRHKITKRGQNVTFRCDPISEHNRLYWYRQTLGQGPEFLTYFQNEAQLEKSRLLSDRFSAERPKGSFSTLEIQRTEQGDSAMYLCASSLEGGSFRAFFGQGTRLTVV.